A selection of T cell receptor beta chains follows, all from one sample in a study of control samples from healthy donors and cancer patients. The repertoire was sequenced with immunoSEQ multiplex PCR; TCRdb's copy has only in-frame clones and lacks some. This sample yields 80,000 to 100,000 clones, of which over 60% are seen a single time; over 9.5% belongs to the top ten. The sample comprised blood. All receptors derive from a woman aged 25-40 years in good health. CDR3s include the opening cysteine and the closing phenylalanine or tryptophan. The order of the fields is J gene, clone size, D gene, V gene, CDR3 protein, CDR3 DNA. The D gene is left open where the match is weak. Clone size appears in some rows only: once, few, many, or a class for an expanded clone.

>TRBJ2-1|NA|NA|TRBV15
CATSATRREQFF
TGTGCCACCAGCGCGACCCGGAGAGAGCAGTTCTTC
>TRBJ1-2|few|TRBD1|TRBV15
CATSSRQGRIYGYTF
TGTGCCACCAGCTCGCGACAGGGACGGATCTATGGCTACACCTTC
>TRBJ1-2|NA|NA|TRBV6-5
CASSRGVNYGYTF
TGTGCCAGCAGTAGGGGGGTTAACTATGGCTACACCTTC
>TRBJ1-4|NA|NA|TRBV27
CASSKYRAGNEKLFF
TGTGCCAGCAGTAAATACAGGGCGGGTAATGAAAAACTGTTTTTT
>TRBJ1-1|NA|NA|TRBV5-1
CASSVAGTDEAFF
TGCGCCAGCAGCGTCGCAGGGACTGATGAAGCTTTCTTT
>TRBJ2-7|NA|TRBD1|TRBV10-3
CAIKETGLVHEQYF
TGTGCCATCAAGGAGACAGGGTTAGTCCACGAGCAGTACTTC
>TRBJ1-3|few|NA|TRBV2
CASRLEHLSRSGNTIYF
TGTGCCAGCAGATTGGAACACTTAAGCCGCTCTGGAAACACCATATATTTT
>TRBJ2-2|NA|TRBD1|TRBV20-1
CSASPYPPGQGSRNTGELFF
TGCAGTGCTAGTCCCTACCCTCCGGGACAGGGCTCTCGGAACACCGGGGAGCTGTTTTTT
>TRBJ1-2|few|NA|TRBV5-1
CASSLEAPNYGYTF
TGCGCCAGCAGCTTAGAGGCCCCTAACTATGGCTACACCTTC
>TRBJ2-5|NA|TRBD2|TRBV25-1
CASSEYMPGGGTQETQYF
TGTGCCAGCAGTGAATATATGCCGGGGGGGGGAACCCAAGAGACCCAGTACTTC
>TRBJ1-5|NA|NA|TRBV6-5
CASSLGTGDQPQHF
TGTGCCAGCAGTCTCGGGACGGGTGATCAGCCCCAGCATTTT
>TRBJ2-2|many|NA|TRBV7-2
CASSLALAGELFF
TGTGCCAGCAGCTTAGCTCTGGCCGGGGAGCTGTTTTTT
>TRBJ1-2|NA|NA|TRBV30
CAWARGPPDYGYTF
TGTGCCTGGGCGAGGGGCCCTCCCGACTATGGCTACACCTTC
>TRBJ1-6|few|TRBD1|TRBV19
CASSEGTGRGSPLHF
TGTGCCAGTAGCGAGGGGACAGGGCGAGGGTCACCCCTCCACTTT
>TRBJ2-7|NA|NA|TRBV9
CASSVSNGASYEQYF
TGTGCCAGCAGCGTAAGTAATGGGGCAAGTTACGAGCAGTACTTC
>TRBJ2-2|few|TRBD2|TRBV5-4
CASSLPGSGVDTGELFF
TGTGCCAGCAGCCTCCCGGGTAGCGGGGTTGACACCGGGGAGCTGTTTTTT
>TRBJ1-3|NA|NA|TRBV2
CASATQGGGNTIYF
TGTGCCAGCGCGACGCAGGGTGGCGGAAACACCATATATTTT
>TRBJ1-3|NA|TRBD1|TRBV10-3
CAKGTGPGNTIYF
TGTGCCAAGGGGACAGGGCCTGGAAACACCATATATTTT
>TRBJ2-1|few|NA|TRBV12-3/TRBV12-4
CASRAYSHEQFF
TGTGCCAGCAGAGCCTACTCTCATGAGCAGTTCTTC
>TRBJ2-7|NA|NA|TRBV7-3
CASSPNTYEQYF
TGTGCCAGCAGCCCCAACACCTACGAGCAGTACTTC
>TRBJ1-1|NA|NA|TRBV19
CASSIGSGTEAFF
TGTGCCAGTAGTATTGGGAGTGGGACTGAAGCTTTCTTT
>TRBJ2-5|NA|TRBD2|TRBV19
CASSIGSGGPPGTQYF
TGTGCCAGTAGTATAGGGAGCGGGGGGCCGCCAGGGACCCAGTACTTC
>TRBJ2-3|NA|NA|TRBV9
CASSVSSTPGTDTQYF
TGTGCCAGCAGCGTCTCATCAACTCCTGGCACAGATACGCAGTATTTT
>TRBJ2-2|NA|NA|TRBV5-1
CASSKDYFTGELFF
TGCGCCAGCAGCAAGGACTACTTCACCGGGGAGCTGTTTTTT
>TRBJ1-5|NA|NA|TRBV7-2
CASSSPEGVQPQHF
TGTGCCAGCAGCTCGCCCGAGGGGGTTCAGCCCCAGCATTTT
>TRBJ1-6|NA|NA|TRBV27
CASSRGGAEAPLHF
TGTGCCAGCAGTCGAGGGGGGGCGGAGGCACCCCTCCACTTT
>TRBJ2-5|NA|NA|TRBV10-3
CAIAELGETQYF
TGTGCCATCGCCGAATTGGGTGAGACCCAGTACTTC
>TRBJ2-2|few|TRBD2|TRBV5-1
CASSLQTSGNTGELFF
TGCGCCAGCAGCCTACAAACTAGCGGCAACACCGGGGAGCTGTTTTTT
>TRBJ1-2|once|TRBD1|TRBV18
CASSQQGIWGYTF
TGTGCCAGCTCACAACAGGGGATCTGGGGCTACACCTTC
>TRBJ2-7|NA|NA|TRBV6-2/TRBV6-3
CASSYSTNEQYF
TGTGCCAGCAGTTACTCAACCAACGAGCAGTACTTC
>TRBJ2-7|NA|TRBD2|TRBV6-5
CASTRGRGTYEQYF
TGTGCCAGCACCCGGGGGAGGGGCACCTACGAGCAGTACTTC
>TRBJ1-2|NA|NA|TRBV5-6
CASSPSSGAWHGYTF
TGTGCCAGCAGCCCCTCCTCCGGGGCCTGGCATGGCTACACCTTC
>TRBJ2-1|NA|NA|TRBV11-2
CASSQGLNGVEQFF
TGTGCCAGCAGCCAGGGGCTGAACGGGGTGGAGCAGTTCTTC
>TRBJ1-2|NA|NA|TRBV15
CATSRDPPRGYGYTF
TGTGCCACCAGCAGAGATCCTCCCAGGGGCTATGGCTACACCTTC
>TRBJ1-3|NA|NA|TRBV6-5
CASTPGSGNTIYF
TGTGCCAGCACACCGGGGTCTGGAAACACCATATATTTT
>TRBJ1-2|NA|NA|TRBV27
CASSLKAGPNYGYTF
TGTGCCAGCAGTTTAAAAGCAGGGCCCAACTATGGCTACACCTTC
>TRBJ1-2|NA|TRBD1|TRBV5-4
CASSLVGTGGTGYTF
TGTGCCAGCAGCTTGGTTGGGACAGGGGGGACTGGCTACACCTTC
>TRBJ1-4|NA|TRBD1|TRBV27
CASSRGQFNEKLFF
TGTGCCAGCAGCCGGGGACAGTTTAATGAAAAACTGTTTTTT
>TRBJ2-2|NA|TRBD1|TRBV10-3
CAIRTGVTNTGELFF
TGTGCCATCAGGACAGGGGTAACGAACACCGGGGAGCTGTTTTTT
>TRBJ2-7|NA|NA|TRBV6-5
CASSSTYYEQYF
TGTGCCAGCAGTTCTACTTACTACGAGCAGTACTTC